The clone carrying this T cell receptor (beta chain) has only one observation. The sample comes from a study of T cell changes during pregnancy in multiple sclerosis. The repertoire was sequenced with immunoSEQ multiplex PCR; TCRdb's copy has only in-frame clones and lacks some. The sample yields roughly 64,000 clones, over 85% seen once. CDR3 length equals 12 residues. V gave up 4 bases and J gave up 13 bases, with 14 bases separating them. Germline CDR1 and CDR2: SGHTA and FQGNSA. Sequenced here: peripheral blood, sampled in the second trimester of pregnancy. The rearrangement links TRBV7-2 to TRBJ2-1, with D possibly being TRBD1 (6 bases). This clonotype was obtained from a female donor with multiple sclerosis, enrolled in a pregnancy study. CDR3 in amino acids: CASSSHREYQFF. CDR3 nucleotides: TGTGCCAGCAGCTCACACAGGGAGTATCAGTTCTTC.